This entry is about one T cell receptor beta chain. Its cognate antigen is unknown. Naive CD8 cells were CD45RO-negative, positively selected for CCR7, excluding terminally differentiated effector memory CD45RA+ cells. The sample is drawn from a study of shared clonotypes between healthy human individuals. Looking at the study overall: Used for every donor were three CD4 naive, three CD4 memory, two CD8 naive and one CD8 memory plate. General study points: The generation probabilities recorded for non-shared clonotypes fell below those of clonotypes shared by all four donors. On the whole, naive subsets had larger estimated richness than memory subsets had.

An assay was performed, and its level was deep. Using immunoSEQ multiplex PCR, the repertoire was profiled, and TCRdb retains in-frame clones only, with some absent. The sample records about 2,200,000 clones, 85% to 95% being singletons. Source material: naive CD8+ T cells from PBMCs. The TCR sequence derives from a man aged 18 to 30 in good health. Some clones in this sample may be carry-over from other donors' samples.

CDR3 region: CAIRPIVGEGPNEQYF. The CDR3 DNA reads TGTGCCATCAGGCCGATAGTAGGTGAAGGCCCCAACGAGCAGTACTTC. The chain couples TRBV10-3 to TRBJ2-7, with D uncertain. Deletions cut 6 bases from V and 5 bases from J, with 23 bases between. Germline CDR1 and CDR2: ENHRY and SYGVKD. The CDR3 consists of 16 residues.